The T cell receptor beta chain under discussion was sequenced for a study of T cells in Graves' hyperthyroidism and ophthalmopathy. The CDR3 runs 15 residues. Trimming cost V 3 bases and J 0 bases, with 9 bases left between them. Looked up from germline, CDR1 is MDHEN and CDR2 is SYDVKM. Amplification of TCR beta CDR3 regions was performed using RNA transcripts as template. The TCR CDR3 first-round RT-PCR relied on the HTBI primer set. TCRdb recomputed calls from the multiplex PCR reads with MiXCR, one row per CDR3 protein. The data show some 740,000 distinct CDR3 sequences, approximately 15% seen once. Hyperthyroidism of Graves' type that showed no ophthalmopathy progression within 18 months was stable. Diagnosing involved the use of clinical symptoms, serum thyroxine and TRAb, thyroid ultrasound and orbital computed tomography.

This clonotype was obtained from a woman between 18 and 30 years old with Graves' hyperthyroidism. This rearrangement joins TRBV28 to TRBJ1-5, with D unresolved. Specimen: blood. CDR3 in DNA: TGTGCCAGCAGTTTCCGAGGGATTAGCAATCAGCCCCAGCATTTT. This sequence encodes CASSFRGISNQPQHF.